This TCR beta chain was sequenced during a study of cytomegalovirus exposure and HLA in healthy donors. Overall study: A data release that came early held about 89 million unique TCRs from HLA-typed donors.

Vbeta (60) and Jbeta (13) primers were used in the PCR. Produced via immunoSEQ multiplex PCR; TCRdb's table is partial and in-frame only. The sample includes 200,000 or so clones, 70% to 80% seen only once; the top ten take about 3.8%. Germline V gene lookup returns CDR1 SGDLS and CDR2 YYNGEE. Deletions cut 3 bases from V and 0 bases from J, with 7 bases between. The CDR3 is 14 amino acids. The donors were healthy bone marrow donors. The study, taken as a whole, reports: For most subjects, TCR beta sequences were reported to predict HLA-A and HLA-B alleles with accuracy. In a later analysis, specific HLA alleles were associated with 15,000 to 20,000 TCR beta sequences at a 0.05 false discovery rate.

As concerns this clone: The antigen is not known.

The TCR comes from a male donor in good health and CMV-seronegative. The gene calls are TRBV9 and TRBJ1-5; the D is unclear. Sequencing input: PBMCs. The chain's CDR3 is CASSAGLSNQPQHF. In DNA form, the CDR3 reads TGTGCCAGCAGCGCCGGACTTAGCAATCAGCCCCAGCATTTT.